The entry below describes one T cell receptor beta chain. Its target is unknown. The treatment denotes: oral pan-JAK inhibitor, 5-10 mg twice daily. The record originates from a study of CD8+ T cells in alopecia areata. General study findings and limits: It was observed that many expanded lesional clones persisted in scalp and blood during tofacitinib.

The authors extracted RNA and reverse transcribed it into cDNA as the sequencing template. Assay: immunoSEQ multiplex PCR; the TCRdb copy retains only in-frame clones and omits some. This table holds 130,000 to 150,000 clones, around 82% found once. Sequencing was performed on CD8+ T cells sorted from blood, taken at week 4, from a patient treated with tofacitinib. The clonotype was recovered from a human donor with alopecia areata.

The CDR3 sequence: CASSRTANTGELFF. The CDR3 nucleotides read TGTGCCAGCAGTCGGACAGCGAACACCGGGGAGCTGTTTTTT. The V and J genes are TRBV6-5 and TRBJ2-2, with D maybe TRBD1 (6 bases). In germline, CDR1 is MNHEY, CDR2 SVGAGI. The CDR3 totals 14 residues. Trimming removed 5 bases at V and 0 bases at J, with 7 bases between.